This T cell receptor beta chain was documented in a study of blood T cell repertoires in COVID-19. The CDR3 loop spans 13 amino acids. Trimming shortened V by 6 bases and J by 7 bases, and 10 bases separated the two germline ends. Methods used by the authors: Amplification from reference gene primers served as the basis for estimated nucleated cell counts. Data came from immunoSEQ multiplex PCR; TCRdb stores just in-frame clones and leaves some out. Clone size and V and J calls were adopted from that table, with D and trimming inferred from the DNA. The table shows about 24,000 clones, with around 72% occurring only once.

The rearrangement links TRBV12-3 or TRBV12-4 to TRBJ1-6; D gene ambiguous. The specimen sequenced was peripheral blood. The sequence was obtained from a woman of 80 years or more with acute or convalescent COVID-19. The CDR3 DNA is TGTGCCAGCAGCTGGGCAGAGAATTCACCCCTCCACTTT. Its protein product is CASSWAENSPLHF.